A single sample is the source of the 16 T cell receptor beta chains below, sequenced in a study of response to subunit inactivated influenza vaccine (dated by TCRdb to between 2017 and 2018). Library generation was performed with RT-PCR. The listed sequencing device is Illumina HiSeq 2500. TCRdb reran the public reads through fastp at Q25 and MiXCR, keeping productive beta chains. Each CDR3 protein gets just one entry, which takes the most common genes and DNA from the rows behind it. The sample contains some 800,000 distinct CDR3 sequences, 21% of them found a single time. The ten largest account for about a tenth of the sample. This specimen consisted of PBMCs from blood, obtained approximately 5 days after vaccination. These receptors all stem from a middle-aged man who received an inactivated influenza vaccine. Donor details come from another sample of the same person, matched by shared clones.

A few counts support this clonotype. V is TRBV12-3 or TRBV12-4 and J is TRBJ1-5; 7 bases are shared with TRBD1. The CDR3 spans 16 residues. V trimming: 6 bases; J trimming: 4 bases; junction bases outside the gene matches: 12. The CDR3 region has the DNA TGTGCCAGCAGCCCCCGGGACAGACCGACAAATCAGCCCCAGCATTTT. Protein: CASSPRDRPTNQPQHF.

The chain couples TRBV28 to TRBJ2-7; 11 bases fit TRBD1. The V and J ends lost 5 bases and 3 bases, in that order; junction bases with no gene match: 9. The CDR3 has 16 amino acids. From germline, CDR1 is MDHEN and CDR2 SYDVKM. Here the CDR3 DNA reads TGTGCCAGCAGTAGGGCGGGGGACAGGGGGAGCTACGAGCAGTACTTC. It encodes CASSRAGDRGSYEQYF.

On this clonotype itself: The junction differs from germline at one of its ends, possibly a read error. V gene TRBV28 combines with J gene TRBJ2-3, with unresolved D. CDR1 is MDHEN, CDR2 SYDVKM, per germline. The CDR3 extends over 15 amino acids. Written as DNA, the CDR3 is TGTGTCAGCAGTTTATTCGTAGGCCGCACAGATACGCAGTATTTT. Translating gives CVSSLFVGRTDTQYF.

The chain links TRBV6-1 to TRBJ1-5; TRBD1 might be the D (6 bases). CDR1 and CDR2 from the germline V gene are MNHNS and SASEGT. Trimming removed 6 bases at V and 6 bases at J, with 15 bases between. The CDR3 contains 14 residues. CDR3 coding DNA: TGTGCCAGCAGCCTCAGGGGTTCTGGTCAGCCCCAGCATTTT. Translating gives CASSLRGSGQPQHF.

This clonotype was recorded a few times. V is TRBV7-9 and J is TRBJ2-5; D ambiguous. CDR1 is SEHNR, CDR2 FQNEAQ, per germline (reference sequence). V was clipped by 4 bases and J by 5 bases, with 20 bases between them. The CDR3 extends over 16 amino acids. CDR3 bases: TGTGCCAGCAGCTCCGACCCACGGAGCCGTTTCGAGACCCAGTACTTC. Protein sequence: CASSSDPRSRFETQYF.

At least ten counts were recorded for this clonotype. The J gene is TRBJ2-2, the V gene TRBV4-3; D not certain. The germline CDR1 and CDR2 sequences are LGHNA and YSLEER. The CDR3 has 14 amino acids. V shed 0 bases and J shed 4 bases, with 6 bases lying between them. This CDR3 reads CASSQEVGTGELFF. Written as DNA, the CDR3 is TGCGCCAGCAGCCAAGAGGTCGGCACCGGGGAGCTGTTTTTT.

The genes are TRBV28 and TRBJ1-2; D possibly corresponds to TRBD1 (5 bases). This CDR3 has 14 amino acids. The V gene lost 4 bases and the J gene lost 7 bases, with 16 bases spanning the gap. Germline V gives CDR1 MDHEN, CDR2 SYDVKM. The DNA for the CDR3 is TGTGCCAGCAGTTCCCCTCGGGGCCGCCCTGGCTACACCTTC. Translated: CASSSPRGRPGYTF.

This clonotype was found a few times. V is TRBV10-3 and J is TRBJ2-2; D is undetermined. Germline V gives CDR1 ENHRY, CDR2 SYGVKD. The CDR3 runs to 15 residues. Trimming left V 7 bases short and J 6 bases short, with 18 bases between. The CDR3 loop reads CAITVSPTTAGELFF. The DNA for the CDR3 is TGTGCCATCACCGTCAGCCCAACCACAGCCGGGGAGCTGTTTTTT.

This clonotype came up a few times. The V and J genes are TRBV2 and TRBJ2-3; 12 bases are a match to TRBD2. Unmatched junction bases numbered 9, after V lost 6 bases and J lost 5 bases. The CDR3 runs to 16 residues. In germline, CDR1 is SNHLY, CDR2 FYNNEI. The CDR3 nucleotides read TGTGCCAGCAGAAGGTCTAGCGGGGGGGCTGGAGATACGCAGTATTTT. Translation: CASRRSSGGAGDTQYF.

The chain is built from TRBV12-3 or TRBV12-4 and TRBJ1-5; D is undetermined. CDR3 length equals 14 residues. The ends were cut back, 0 bases at V and 5 bases at J, with 8 bases in the middle. The CDR3: CASSLALGDQPQHF. CDR3 nucleotide sequence: TGTGCCAGCAGTTTAGCGCTTGGGGATCAGCCCCAGCATTTT.

The J gene is TRBJ2-5, the V gene TRBV9; TRBD1 or TRBD2 may be the D gene (5 bases each). CDR3 size: 16 residues. Germline V CDR1 and CDR2: SGDLS, YYNGEE. The V and J ends lost 4 bases and 0 bases respectively, with 16 bases between them. CDR3 loop: CASSHSWGGYQETQYF. CDR3 coding DNA: TGTGCCAGCAGCCACTCGTGGGGCGGGTACCAAGAGACCCAGTACTTC.

This clonotype was seen repeatedly, ten times or more. V is TRBV20-1 and J is TRBJ2-3; D is possibly TRBD1 (5 bases). The germline CDR1 and CDR2 sequences are DFQATT and SNEGSKA (reference sequence). The CDR3 covers 12 residues. The germline V and J ends were trimmed by 6 bases and 3 bases, with 10 bases remaining between them. The CDR3 nucleotides read TGCAGTGCAAGAAAGGGGACAGATACGCAGTATTTT. Its protein product is CSARKGTDTQYF.

This clonotype occurred a few times. This sequence joins TRBV9 and TRBJ2-7, with 16 bases lining up with TRBD2. Germline CDR1 SGDLS, CDR2 YYNGEE. J was trimmed by 5 bases and V by 7 bases; bases with no gene match: 3. The CDR3 contains 14 residues. The CDR3 nucleotides read TGTGCCAGCGGGACTAGCGGGAGGGCGAACGAGCAGTACTTC. Encoded protein: CASGTSGRANEQYF.

The rearrangement uses TRBV20-1 and TRBJ2-1; 10 nucleotides agree with TRBD2. The CDR3 totals 13 residues. V was pared by 2 bases and J by 7 bases, with 2 bases of the junction left unmatched. Germline V lookup: CDR1 DFQATT, CDR2 SNEGSKA (reference sequence). The DNA for the CDR3 is TGCAGTGCTAGACTAGCGGGAGTTAATGAGCAGTTCTTC. Protein sequence: CSARLAGVNEQFF.

This clonotype was observed a handful of times. The J gene is TRBJ1-2, the V gene TRBV20-1, with TRBD1 matching 9 bases. The CDR3 consists of 14 residues. Trimming cost V 4 bases and J 0 bases; bases outside gene matches: 3. CDR1 DFQATT and CDR2 SNEGSKA come from the germline V gene (reference sequence). The CDR3, as DNA: TGCAGTGCTACCACAGGGGGCTCTAACTATGGCTACACCTTC. This codes for CSATTGGSNYGYTF.

V usage is TRBV6-1 and J usage is TRBJ2-7, with 8 bases that match TRBD2. The CDR3 has 15 residues. V gave up 6 bases and J gave up 6 bases; unmatched junction bases: 13. From germline, CDR1 is MNHNS and CDR2 SASEGT. CDR3: CASSPWSSGKVEQYF. The DNA of the CDR3 is TGTGCCAGCAGCCCGTGGAGTAGCGGGAAAGTCGAGCAGTACTTC.